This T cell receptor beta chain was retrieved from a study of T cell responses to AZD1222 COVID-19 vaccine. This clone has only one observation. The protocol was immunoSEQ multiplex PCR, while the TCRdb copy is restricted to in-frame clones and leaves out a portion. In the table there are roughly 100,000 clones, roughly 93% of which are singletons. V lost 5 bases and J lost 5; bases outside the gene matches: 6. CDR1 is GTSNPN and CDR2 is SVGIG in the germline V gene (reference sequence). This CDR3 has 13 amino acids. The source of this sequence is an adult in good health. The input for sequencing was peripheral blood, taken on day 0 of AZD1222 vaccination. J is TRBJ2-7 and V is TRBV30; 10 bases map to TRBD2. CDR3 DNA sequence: TGTGCCTGGGGGGGGACTAGCGTTAACGAGCAGTACTTC. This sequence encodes CAWGGTSVNEQYF.